A selection of T cell receptor beta chains follows, all from one sample in a study of blood T cell repertoires in COVID-19. The protocol was immunoSEQ multiplex PCR, while the TCRdb copy is restricted to in-frame clones and leaves out a portion. The sample holds about 68,000 clones; 80% to 90% are singletons and the top ten take more than 2.5%. The specimen was peripheral blood. The receptors originated from a man aged 45-65 years with acute or convalescent COVID-19. The CDR3 runs from the conserved cysteine through the conserved F or W. Each record gives: J gene, V gene, D gene, clone size, CDR3 DNA, CDR3 protein. D genes are given only for firm matches. Size is omitted from some rows. Given values are once, few, many or a class for expanded clones.

j_call: TRBJ1-5; v_call: TRBV20-1; d_call: NA; clone_size: NA; cdr3_nt: TGCAGTGCTAATGACAGGAGGTCCAATCAGCCCCAGCATTTT; cdr3_aa: CSANDRRSNQPQHF
j_call: TRBJ2-7; v_call: TRBV20-1; d_call: NA; clone_size: NA; cdr3_nt: TGCAGTGTCAGGCGCGCCTGCGAGCAGTACTTC; cdr3_aa: CSVRRACEQYF
j_call: TRBJ1-5; v_call: TRBV30; d_call: TRBD1; clone_size: NA; cdr3_nt: TGTGCCTGGAGTGTCTGGACAGGGAATCAGCCCCAGCATTTT; cdr3_aa: CAWSVWTGNQPQHF
j_call: TRBJ2-1; v_call: TRBV2; d_call: NA; clone_size: NA; cdr3_nt: TGTGCCAGCAGTGAGCTGGGACTTGGGAATGAGCAGTTCTTC; cdr3_aa: CASSELGLGNEQFF
j_call: TRBJ2-2; v_call: TRBV7-2; d_call: TRBD2; clone_size: once; cdr3_nt: TGTGCCAGCAACTCCGGGGGGGGCCAGCCCGGGGAGCTGTTTTTT; cdr3_aa: CASNSGGGQPGELFF
j_call: TRBJ2-7; v_call: TRBV19; d_call: NA; clone_size: NA; cdr3_nt: TGTGCCAGTAGTATGTCGGCAAACAGGGCGGGTCTGTACGAGCAGTACTTC; cdr3_aa: CASSMSANRAGLYEQYF
j_call: TRBJ1-1; v_call: TRBV5-1; d_call: TRBD1; clone_size: NA; cdr3_nt: TGCGCCAGCAGCCCGGGACAGGGAATTAACACTGAAGCTTTCTTT; cdr3_aa: CASSPGQGINTEAFF
j_call: TRBJ1-1; v_call: TRBV4-2; d_call: TRBD1; clone_size: NA; cdr3_nt: TGTGCCAGCAGCCAAGCCCACGGACAGGGCTGGCCTGAAGCTTTCTTT; cdr3_aa: CASSQAHGQGWPEAFF
j_call: TRBJ2-1; v_call: TRBV5-4; d_call: TRBD1; clone_size: NA; cdr3_nt: TGTGCCAGCAGCTCTACAGGGGTTCGGAAGCAGTTCTTC; cdr3_aa: CASSSTGVRKQFF
j_call: TRBJ2-1; v_call: TRBV2; d_call: NA; clone_size: NA; cdr3_nt: TGTGCCAGCAGTGCCGGACTAAGCAACAATGAGCAGTTCTTC; cdr3_aa: CASSAGLSNNEQFF
j_call: TRBJ2-3; v_call: TRBV29-1; d_call: NA; clone_size: NA; cdr3_nt: TGCAGCGCCCGGGAGCGGCGGCAGTATTTT; cdr3_aa: CSARERRQYF
j_call: TRBJ1-2; v_call: TRBV28; d_call: TRBD1; clone_size: once; cdr3_nt: TGTGCCAGCAGTTCGGGACAGGGACTCTATGGCTACACCTTC; cdr3_aa: CASSSGQGLYGYTF
j_call: TRBJ1-2; v_call: TRBV9; d_call: TRBD1; clone_size: once; cdr3_nt: TGTGCCAGCACTAGAGAAGGACAGGCCTATGGCTACACCTTC; cdr3_aa: CASTREGQAYGYTF
j_call: TRBJ2-5; v_call: TRBV6-5; d_call: NA; clone_size: NA; cdr3_nt: TGTGCCAGCAGTTCCTTCGGGAGAGGAGAGACCCAGTACTTC; cdr3_aa: CASSSFGRGETQYF
j_call: TRBJ2-1; v_call: TRBV5-4; d_call: NA; clone_size: NA; cdr3_nt: TGTGCCAGCAGCCTGGGTCTCAATGAGCAGTTCTTC; cdr3_aa: CASSLGLNEQFF
j_call: TRBJ1-5; v_call: TRBV6-2/TRBV6-3; d_call: NA; clone_size: NA; cdr3_nt: TGTGCCAGCAGTTACTCAGGGGCTAGCAATCAGCCCCAGCATTTT; cdr3_aa: CASSYSGASNQPQHF
j_call: TRBJ2-1; v_call: TRBV10-3; d_call: NA; clone_size: NA; cdr3_nt: TGTGCCACCGGAGAAGCCCAGGGGAATGAGCAGTTCTTC; cdr3_aa: CATGEAQGNEQFF
j_call: TRBJ2-7; v_call: TRBV19; d_call: TRBD1; clone_size: NA; cdr3_nt: TGTGCCAGTAGTATAGGGGAATCCGGGACAGGGTACTACGAGCAGTACTTC; cdr3_aa: CASSIGESGTGYYEQYF
j_call: TRBJ1-5; v_call: TRBV6-1; d_call: TRBD1; clone_size: NA; cdr3_nt: TGTGCCAGCAGTGAGGACAGGGCTGGGAATCAGCCCCAGCATTTT; cdr3_aa: CASSEDRAGNQPQHF
j_call: TRBJ2-6; v_call: TRBV5-4; d_call: NA; clone_size: NA; cdr3_nt: TGTGCCAGCAGGGAGTCCGGCTTTGGTGCTGGGGCCAACGTCCTGACTTTC; cdr3_aa: CASRESGFGAGANVLTF
j_call: TRBJ1-4; v_call: TRBV18; d_call: NA; clone_size: NA; cdr3_nt: TGTGCCAGCTCACGGGGGGAAGAAAAACTGTTTTTT; cdr3_aa: CASSRGEEKLFF
j_call: TRBJ1-2; v_call: TRBV27; d_call: NA; clone_size: NA; cdr3_nt: TGTGCCAGCAGTTTATGGGGCGCGGGAGGCTACACCTTC; cdr3_aa: CASSLWGAGGYTF